These 8 T cell receptor beta chains were all obtained from the same sample, sequenced in a study of regulatory T cells in long-lasting Graves disease. iRepertoire HTBI primers and Arm-PCR of CDR3 regions built TCR beta libraries. TCRdb fed the multiplex PCR reads into MiXCR, producing one record per CDR3 protein. This sample has 700,000 or so distinct CDR3 sequences, with about 30% found just once. Time point: persistent/refractory GD, antithyroid drugs over 5 years with positive TRAb. PBMC RNA was the source of the TCR library. The sequences come from peripheral blood mononuclear cells (PBMCs), collected when the disease was refractory, from a patient treated with antithyroid drugs. The receptors were gathered from a female donor with Graves disease.

In its sample, this clonotype was seen many times. V is TRBV6-2 or TRBV6-3 and J is TRBJ2-2, with 8 bases identical to TRBD2. J was trimmed by 5 bases and V by 10 bases; bases with no gene match: 18. CDR3 size: 17 residues. Germline-derived CDR1 and CDR2 are MNHEY and SVGEGT. The CDR3, as DNA: TGTGCCACCAACCGGGTCCAAAGACTAGCGCGGACCGGGGAGCTGTTTTTT. Its protein product is CATNRVQRLARTGELFF.

Comments on this clonotype: Compared with germline, one end of the junction differs, possibly owing to a read error. The CDR3 sequence: CASSFRTGLAGNAEAFF. The DNA of the CDR3 is TGTGCCAGCAGTTTCAGGACAGGACTTGCCGGGAACGCTGAAGCTTTCTTT. This chain uses TRBV28 with TRBJ1-1; 7 bases match TRBD1. In germline, CDR1 is MDHEN, CDR2 SYDVKM. The CDR3 length is 17 residues.

The chain combines TRBV2 with TRBJ1-1, with unresolved D. V was cut by 4 bases and J by 1 base, with 19 bases left in between. This CDR3 has 17 residues. Germline V CDR1 and CDR2: SNHLY, FYNNEI. The CDR3 spells CASSGRTTLSPNTEAFF. For the CDR3, the DNA is TGTGCCAGCAGTGGCAGGACCACCCTATCACCGAACACTGAAGCTTTCTTT.

This chain uses TRBV27 with TRBJ1-1; D gene uncertain. Germline lookup yields CDR1 MNHEY and CDR2 SMNVEV (reference sequence). The CDR3 totals 17 residues. Trimming took off 6 bases at V and 1 base at J, with 21 bases between the two ends. Here the CDR3 reads CASSTISRSRANTEAFF. For the CDR3, the DNA is TGTGCCAGCAGCACTATATCCAGATCGAGGGCGAACACTGAAGCTTTCTTT.

The chain recombines TRBV7-9 with TRBJ1-2, with D hard to call. Trimming cost V 3 bases and J 4 bases, with 21 bases left between them. CDR3 size: 17 residues. Germline-derived CDR1 and CDR2 are SEHNR and FQNEAQ (reference sequence). CDR3 sequence reads: CASSLGKGGVRSYGYTF. As DNA, the CDR3 is TGTGCCAGCAGCTTGGGGAAGGGTGGGGTGAGATCCTATGGCTACACCTTC.

The CDR3 sequence is CASSFGTSDSYEQYF. The CDR3 coding sequence is TGTGCCAGCAGCTTCGGGACTAGCGACTCCTACGAGCAGTACTTC. The chain joins TRBV3-1 to TRBJ2-7; 10 nucleotides line up with TRBD2. CDR1 is LGHDT, CDR2 YNNKEL, per germline (reference sequence). J was trimmed by 0 bases and V by 5 bases; bases with no gene match: 4. This CDR3 has 15 amino acids.

V is TRBV19 and J is TRBJ1-1; D is unclear. Germline values: CDR1 LNHDA, CDR2 SQIVND (reference sequence). This CDR3 is built from 19 residues. The V and J ends lost 1 base and 0 bases respectively, with 21 bases between them. The CDR3 bases are TGTGCCAGTAGTATAGGTGGATGGAGAGACACGCGCATGAACACTGAAGCTTTCTTT. Residues: CASSIGGWRDTRMNTEAFF.

This chain links TRBV10-3 with TRBJ1-1, with D maybe TRBD1 (5 bases). The ends were cut back, 6 bases at V and 5 bases at J, with 19 bases in the middle. Germline V gene data show CDR1 as ENHRY and CDR2 as SYGVKD. This CDR3 comprises 15 residues. The CDR3 spells CAIREMGGGGTEAFF. The CDR3 DNA reads as TGTGCCATCAGAGAGATGGGGGGTGGTGGGACTGAAGCTTTCTTT.